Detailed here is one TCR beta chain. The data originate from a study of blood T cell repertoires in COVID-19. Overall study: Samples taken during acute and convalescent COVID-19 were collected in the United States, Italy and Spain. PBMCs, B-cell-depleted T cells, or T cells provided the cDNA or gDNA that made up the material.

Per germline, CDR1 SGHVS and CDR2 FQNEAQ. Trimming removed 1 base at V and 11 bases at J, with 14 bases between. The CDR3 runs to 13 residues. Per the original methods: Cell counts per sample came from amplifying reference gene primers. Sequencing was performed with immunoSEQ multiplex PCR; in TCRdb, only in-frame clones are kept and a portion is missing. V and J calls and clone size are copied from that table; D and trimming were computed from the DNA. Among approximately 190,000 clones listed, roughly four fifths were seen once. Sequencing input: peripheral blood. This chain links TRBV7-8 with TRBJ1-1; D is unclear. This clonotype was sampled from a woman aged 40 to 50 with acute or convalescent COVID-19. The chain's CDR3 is CASSLGLTKNAFF. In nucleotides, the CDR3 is TGTGCCAGCAGCTTAGGCCTAACTAAGAACGCTTTCTTT.